The rows below give T cell receptor beta chains drawn from one sample of a study of blood T cells in healthy people across ages. TCRdb called the 5' RACE reads again in MiXCR, with one record for every CDR3 protein. The sample consists of under 700,000 distinct CDR3 sequences, less than 25% of them appearing once. This same sample was also taken into another study, of T cells of mothers and their children.

What was sequenced was blood. Every receptor here comes from a boy aged 10-17 years in good health. CDR3s include the opening cysteine and the closing phenylalanine or tryptophan. D genes are given only for firm matches. A row's size may be missing; if present it is once, few, many or a size class.

abundance: many; j_gene: TRBJ2-4; d_gene: TRBD2; v_gene: TRBV4-3; CDR3nt: TGCGCCAGCAGCCAGGACAGGTCTAGCGGGAGGGCCCTCGGAAACATTCAGTACTTC; CDR3aa: CASSQDRSSGRALGNIQYF
abundance: few; j_gene: TRBJ2-3; d_gene: TRBD1; v_gene: TRBV20-1; CDR3nt: TGCAGTGCTAGAAGACAGGGGAATACAGATACGCAGTATTTT; CDR3aa: CSARRQGNTDTQYF
abundance: -; j_gene: TRBJ1-3; d_gene: TRBD1; v_gene: TRBV7-2; CDR3nt: TGTGCCAACAGCCTGACAGGGTTGGGAGGAAACACCATATATTTT; CDR3aa: CANSLTGLGGNTIYF
abundance: -; j_gene: TRBJ2-3; d_gene: -; v_gene: TRBV7-9; CDR3nt: TGTGCCAGCAGCCCCGAAGGGACGGTCACAGATACGCAGTATTTT; CDR3aa: CASSPEGTVTDTQYF
abundance: -; j_gene: TRBJ2-7; d_gene: -; v_gene: TRBV28; CDR3nt: TGTGTCAGCAGTTTCTCGGGGGAGCAGTACTTC; CDR3aa: CVSSFSGEQYF
abundance: -; j_gene: TRBJ2-7; d_gene: TRBD2; v_gene: TRBV28; CDR3nt: TGTGCCAGCAGTTTGCGAGGACTAGCGGGACCCTACGAGCAGTACTTC; CDR3aa: CASSLRGLAGPYEQYF
abundance: -; j_gene: TRBJ2-1; d_gene: -; v_gene: TRBV6-2/TRBV6-3; CDR3nt: TGTGCCACCGAGGAGGTCGATGAGCAGTTCTTC; CDR3aa: CATEEVDEQFF
abundance: few; j_gene: TRBJ2-7; d_gene: TRBD1; v_gene: TRBV6-5; CDR3nt: TGTGCCAGCAGTTACGGGACAGGGTCAACCTCCTACGAGCAGTACTTC; CDR3aa: CASSYGTGSTSYEQYF
abundance: few; j_gene: TRBJ2-7; d_gene: -; v_gene: TRBV25-1; CDR3nt: TGTGCCAGCAGTGATTGGGCTTATAACGAGCAGTACTTC; CDR3aa: CASSDWAYNEQYF
abundance: -; j_gene: TRBJ2-2; d_gene: -; v_gene: TRBV21-1; CDR3nt: TGTGCCAGCAAAACACGACCCTGCACCGGGGAGCTGTTTTTT; CDR3aa: CASKTRPCTGELFF
abundance: -; j_gene: TRBJ1-5; d_gene: -; v_gene: TRBV28; CDR3nt: TGTGCCAGCAGCATAGAAATGTACCAGCCCCAGCATTTT; CDR3aa: CASSIEMYQPQHF
abundance: -; j_gene: TRBJ1-2; d_gene: -; v_gene: TRBV9; CDR3nt: TGTGCCAGCAGCAACCTAGGAGGCTATGGCTACACCTTC; CDR3aa: CASSNLGGYGYTF
abundance: many; j_gene: TRBJ2-2; d_gene: -; v_gene: TRBV7-9; CDR3nt: TGTGCCAGCAGCTTTAGCGCGAACACCGGGGAGCTGTTTTTT; CDR3aa: CASSFSANTGELFF
abundance: few; j_gene: TRBJ2-5; d_gene: -; v_gene: TRBV6-2/TRBV6-3; CDR3nt: TGTGCCAGCAGTTATAAGGGTTGGCAAGAGACCCAGTACTTC; CDR3aa: CASSYKGWQETQYF
abundance: many; j_gene: TRBJ2-7; d_gene: -; v_gene: TRBV27; CDR3nt: TGTGCCAGCAGTACAGGGGGGGCCCCCCACGAGCAGTACTTC; CDR3aa: CASSTGGAPHEQYF
abundance: -; j_gene: TRBJ2-1; d_gene: -; v_gene: TRBV27; CDR3nt: TGTGCCAGCAGTTTCGGCAGAAGCTCCTACAATGAGCAGTTCTTC; CDR3aa: CASSFGRSSYNEQFF
abundance: -; j_gene: TRBJ2-1; d_gene: -; v_gene: TRBV5-1; CDR3nt: TGCGCCAGCAGCGGGGAAATCGGCGGGGATGAGCAGTTCTTC; CDR3aa: CASSGEIGGDEQFF
abundance: few; j_gene: TRBJ1-2; d_gene: -; v_gene: TRBV6-5; CDR3nt: TGTGCCAGCAGTTACGGCAGGCTGAACTATGGCTACACCTTC; CDR3aa: CASSYGRLNYGYTF
abundance: few; j_gene: TRBJ2-1; d_gene: TRBD2; v_gene: TRBV7-9; CDR3nt: TGTGCCAGCAGCTCGGGACTAGCCCCTGTTGAGCAGTTCTTC; CDR3aa: CASSSGLAPVEQFF
abundance: few; j_gene: TRBJ2-3; d_gene: -; v_gene: TRBV24-1; CDR3nt: TGTGCCACCAGTGACCCCGGACGGTCTAGCACAGATACGCAGTATTTT; CDR3aa: CATSDPGRSSTDTQYF
abundance: few; j_gene: TRBJ2-1; d_gene: -; v_gene: TRBV7-2; CDR3nt: TGTGCCAGCAGCTCACGGACTGGAGTTTACAATGAGCAGCTCTTC; CDR3aa: CASSSRTGVYNEQLF
abundance: few; j_gene: TRBJ2-5; d_gene: -; v_gene: TRBV12-3/TRBV12-4; CDR3nt: TGTGCCAGCAATCCCGGGATCCAAGAGACCCAGTACTTC; CDR3aa: CASNPGIQETQYF
abundance: few; j_gene: TRBJ1-5; d_gene: -; v_gene: TRBV4-2; CDR3nt: TGTGCCAGCAGCCCCGAGGGGGTTGGCAATCAGCCCCAGCATTTT; CDR3aa: CASSPEGVGNQPQHF
abundance: -; j_gene: TRBJ2-3; d_gene: TRBD2; v_gene: TRBV6-5; CDR3nt: TGTGCCAGCAGTTACATGAGCGGGAAGACGCAGTATTTT; CDR3aa: CASSYMSGKTQYF
abundance: -; j_gene: TRBJ2-2; d_gene: -; v_gene: TRBV15; CDR3nt: TGTGCCACCAGCTCGGGGGCCCACCTAATCACCGGGGAGCTGTTTTTT; CDR3aa: CATSSGAHLITGELFF
abundance: few; j_gene: TRBJ2-3; d_gene: TRBD2; v_gene: TRBV7-8; CDR3nt: TGTGCCAGCAGCCTCGGGGGACTAGCGGGGTTGACAGATACGCAGTATTTT; CDR3aa: CASSLGGLAGLTDTQYF
abundance: few; j_gene: TRBJ2-5; d_gene: -; v_gene: TRBV28; CDR3nt: TGTGCCAGCAGTTCGTTAAACATCCTTGGACAAGAGACCCAGTACTTC; CDR3aa: CASSSLNILGQETQYF
abundance: few; j_gene: TRBJ2-5; d_gene: TRBD2; v_gene: TRBV7-9; CDR3nt: TGTGCCAGCAGCTTAGCGACTAGCGGGGGCAAGTACCAAGAGACCCAGTACTTC; CDR3aa: CASSLATSGGKYQETQYF
abundance: few; j_gene: TRBJ2-5; d_gene: -; v_gene: TRBV7-2; CDR3nt: TGTGCCAGCAGCTCAAGCTTGGGGAAGCAACAGTACTTC; CDR3aa: CASSSSLGKQQYF
abundance: few; j_gene: TRBJ2-4; d_gene: TRBD2; v_gene: TRBV6-5; CDR3nt: TGTGCCAGCAGTCCAGGACTAGCGGGGAACATTCAGTACTTC; CDR3aa: CASSPGLAGNIQYF
abundance: few; j_gene: TRBJ1-1; d_gene: -; v_gene: TRBV20-1; CDR3nt: TGCAGTGCTAGTAATCAACAGCCGAACACTGAAGCTTTCTTT; CDR3aa: CSASNQQPNTEAFF
abundance: -; j_gene: TRBJ2-7; d_gene: TRBD2; v_gene: TRBV4-1; CDR3nt: TGCGCCAGCAGCCCGGAGACTAGCGGGAGAAACGAGCAGTACTTC; CDR3aa: CASSPETSGRNEQYF
abundance: -; j_gene: TRBJ1-2; d_gene: -; v_gene: TRBV4-2; CDR3nt: TGTGCCAGCAGCCAAGATTTTACAGCTACGGCCTACCATAACTATGGCTACACCTTC; CDR3aa: CASSQDFTATAYHNYGYTF
abundance: few; j_gene: TRBJ1-2; d_gene: -; v_gene: TRBV14; CDR3nt: TGTGCCAGCAGCCAAGGAAGTGGCTACACCTTC; CDR3aa: CASSQGSGYTF
abundance: -; j_gene: TRBJ1-3; d_gene: -; v_gene: TRBV27; CDR3nt: TGTGCCAGCAGCCCTCGAGGTGGTGGAAACACCATATATTTT; CDR3aa: CASSPRGGGNTIYF
abundance: few; j_gene: TRBJ1-2; d_gene: -; v_gene: TRBV4-2; CDR3nt: TGTGCCAGCACTGACTCTAACTATGGCTACACCTTC; CDR3aa: CASTDSNYGYTF
abundance: few; j_gene: TRBJ2-7; d_gene: -; v_gene: TRBV29-1; CDR3nt: TGCAGCGTTGTAGGTCCAGGGCCCAACGAGCAGTACTTC; CDR3aa: CSVVGPGPNEQYF
abundance: few; j_gene: TRBJ2-5; d_gene: TRBD1; v_gene: TRBV12-3/TRBV12-4; CDR3nt: TGTGCCAGCAGGATCGACAGGGGGCGCGACGAGACCCAGTACTTC; CDR3aa: CASRIDRGRDETQYF
abundance: -; j_gene: TRBJ2-1; d_gene: TRBD2; v_gene: TRBV7-2; CDR3nt: TGCGCCAGCAGCTTGGGACTAGCCAATGAGCAGTTCTTC; CDR3aa: CASSLGLANEQFF
abundance: many; j_gene: TRBJ1-2; d_gene: -; v_gene: TRBV24-1; CDR3nt: TGTGCCACCAGTGACGGGCCTGACGGCTACACCTTC; CDR3aa: CATSDGPDGYTF
abundance: -; j_gene: TRBJ2-7; d_gene: -; v_gene: TRBV28; CDR3nt: TGTGCCAGCAGTCCTCCGGGCCTGGGGACCTACGAGCAGTACTTC; CDR3aa: CASSPPGLGTYEQYF
abundance: -; j_gene: TRBJ2-3; d_gene: TRBD2; v_gene: TRBV28; CDR3nt: TGTGCCAGCAGTCCCCCCCACCTCTGGACTAGCGGTAGCACAGATACGCAGTATTTT; CDR3aa: CASSPPHLWTSGSTDTQYF
abundance: -; j_gene: TRBJ2-7; d_gene: -; v_gene: TRBV29-1; CDR3nt: TGCAGCGTTGTGGAGGACAGAAATTCGTACTACGAGCAGTACTTC; CDR3aa: CSVVEDRNSYYEQYF
abundance: many; j_gene: TRBJ2-1; d_gene: -; v_gene: TRBV6-5; CDR3nt: TGTGCCAGCAGTTATCGGGTGAACTCCTACAATGAGCAGTTCTTC; CDR3aa: CASSYRVNSYNEQFF
abundance: -; j_gene: TRBJ1-5; d_gene: -; v_gene: TRBV10-2; CDR3nt: TGCGCCAGCAGTTCCCGGCGCGGGGGAAGCAATCAGCCCCAGCATTTT; CDR3aa: CASSSRRGGSNQPQHF
abundance: few; j_gene: TRBJ2-5; d_gene: -; v_gene: TRBV11-2; CDR3nt: TGTGCCAGCAGCTCCCCTCGACGGGAAGTGGAGACCCAGTACTTC; CDR3aa: CASSSPRREVETQYF
abundance: few; j_gene: TRBJ1-4; d_gene: -; v_gene: TRBV12-3/TRBV12-4; CDR3nt: TGTGCCAGCAGCCGGGGGGTCGGGACTAATGAAAAACTGTTTTTT; CDR3aa: CASSRGVGTNEKLFF
abundance: -; j_gene: TRBJ1-3; d_gene: -; v_gene: TRBV4-3; CDR3nt: TGCGCCAGCAGCCAAGATCGAAGGGGGATCGGAAACACCATATATTTT; CDR3aa: CASSQDRRGIGNTIYF
abundance: many; j_gene: TRBJ2-1; d_gene: TRBD2; v_gene: TRBV5-1; CDR3nt: TGCGCCAGCACCAAACTAGCGGGAGGGAACAATGAGCAGTTCTTC; CDR3aa: CASTKLAGGNNEQFF
abundance: few; j_gene: TRBJ2-2; d_gene: TRBD2; v_gene: TRBV7-8; CDR3nt: TGTGCCAGCAGGCCGGGAGGCGCGGTTTTCGCCGGGGAGCTGTTTTTT; CDR3aa: CASRPGGAVFAGELFF
abundance: -; j_gene: TRBJ2-2; d_gene: TRBD1; v_gene: TRBV24-1; CDR3nt: TGTGCCACCAGTCGGGACAGGGTTAACACCGGGGAGCTGTTTTTT; CDR3aa: CATSRDRVNTGELFF
abundance: few; j_gene: TRBJ1-1; d_gene: TRBD1; v_gene: TRBV28; CDR3nt: TGTGCCAGCAGTTCGCCGGGACAGGGGAACACTGAAGCTTTCTTT; CDR3aa: CASSSPGQGNTEAFF
abundance: -; j_gene: TRBJ2-1; d_gene: TRBD2; v_gene: TRBV12-3/TRBV12-4; CDR3nt: TGTGCCAGCAGTTTTCTCGGGACTAGCCCGGATGAGCAGTTCTTC; CDR3aa: CASSFLGTSPDEQFF
abundance: few; j_gene: TRBJ1-2; d_gene: -; v_gene: TRBV6-5; CDR3nt: TGTGCCAGCAGTTATCATCCGGACTCTAACTATGGCTACACCTTC; CDR3aa: CASSYHPDSNYGYTF
abundance: few; j_gene: TRBJ1-2; d_gene: -; v_gene: TRBV5-1; CDR3nt: TGCGCCAGCAGTTTCCAAGTGGGAGATGACTACACCTTC; CDR3aa: CASSFQVGDDYTF
abundance: few; j_gene: TRBJ2-1; d_gene: -; v_gene: TRBV19; CDR3nt: TGTGCCAGTAATCCGGGTTCCTACAATGAGCAGTTCTTC; CDR3aa: CASNPGSYNEQFF
abundance: -; j_gene: TRBJ2-1; d_gene: -; v_gene: TRBV20-1; CDR3nt: TGCAGTGCTAGAGCCACCGACTCAAATGAGCAGTTCTTC; CDR3aa: CSARATDSNEQFF
abundance: few; j_gene: TRBJ1-4; d_gene: TRBD1; v_gene: TRBV18; CDR3nt: TGTGCCAGCTCCGGGGACAGGAATAATGAAAAACTGTTTTTT; CDR3aa: CASSGDRNNEKLFF
abundance: many; j_gene: TRBJ1-5; d_gene: -; v_gene: TRBV3-1; CDR3nt: TGTGCCAGCAGCCAAGCACAACAGAGCAATCAGCCCCAGCATTTT; CDR3aa: CASSQAQQSNQPQHF
abundance: -; j_gene: TRBJ1-4; d_gene: -; v_gene: TRBV7-9; CDR3nt: TGTGCCAGCAGCGCGGGCGGGACGGGAAATGAAAAACTGTTTTTT; CDR3aa: CASSAGGTGNEKLFF